The 20 T cell receptor beta chains below come from one sample, sequenced in a study of radiation and T cells in renal cell carcinoma. Regarding time point: blood 2 weeks post-SBRT. The treatment is: 15 Gy SBRT to primary tumor, nephrectomy 4 weeks later. Clones were read by immunoSEQ multiplex PCR, and TCRdb kept only the in-frame ones, dropping some. This sample has roughly 80,000 clones, with 70% to 90% found just once. The sequenced sample was blood, obtained from a patient whose treatment included radiotherapy and nephrectomy. The receptors were sampled from a woman in her 50s with renal cell carcinoma.

The rearrangement links TRBV5-4 to TRBJ2-5; 11 bases fit TRBD2. The germline V gene has CDR1 SGHNT and CDR2 YYREEE (reference sequence). V lost 4 bases and J lost 1; bases outside the gene matches: 3. This CDR3 comprises 15 residues. DNA for the CDR3: TGTGCCAGCAGCCCACTAGCGGGGGCCCAAGAGACCCAGTACTTC. Translation: CASSPLAGAQETQYF.

This chain uses TRBV4-3 with TRBJ2-7; 12 nucleotides align to TRBD2. This CDR3 region has 14 residues. CDR1 and CDR2 from the germline V gene are LGHNA and YSLEER. J gave up 4 bases and V 4 bases, and 2 bases lay outside the gene matches. CDR3 protein: CASSPLAGGYEQYF. In nucleotides, the CDR3 is TGCGCCAGCAGCCCCCTAGCGGGGGGGTACGAGCAGTACTTC.

The V and J genes are TRBV19 and TRBJ1-1; 7 bases align to TRBD1. With V trimmed by 2 bases and J by 7 bases, 25 bases remained unmatched. Germline V CDR1 and CDR2: LNHDA, SQIVND (reference sequence). The CDR3 is 20 residues long. CDR3 sequence (DNA): TGTGCCAGTAGTATACTATTGGCAGGGGGAATTGGGGTGAACGTTAATGAAGCTTTCTTT. Amino acids: CASSILLAGGIGVNVNEAFF.

The chain uses TRBV6-5 and TRBJ2-7; D gene unclear. Per germline, CDR1 MNHEY and CDR2 SVGAGI. The CDR3 spans 14 residues. The V gene lost 0 bases and the J gene lost 2 bases, with 8 bases spanning the gap. The CDR3 reads CASSYSASPYEQYF. The CDR3, as DNA: TGTGCCAGCAGTTACTCGGCCAGTCCCTACGAGCAGTACTTC.

This clone was counted a few times. The chain employs TRBV30 and TRBJ1-4; TRBD1 might be the D (5 bases). The V gene lost 7 bases and the J gene lost 0 bases, with 15 bases spanning the gap. Germline-derived CDR1 and CDR2 are GTSNPN and SVGIG (reference sequence). This CDR3 is built from 15 residues. CDR3 amino acids: CASSGPSATNEKLFF. The CDR3 region has the DNA TGTGCCTCGTCAGGGCCCTCAGCAACTAATGAAAAACTGTTTTTT.

V is TRBV19 and J is TRBJ1-5; no clear D. CDR1 and CDR2 (germline): LNHDA, SQIVND (reference sequence). The CDR3 spans 17 residues. V was shortened by 4 bases and J by 0 bases, with 16 bases between the two germline ends. The CDR3 region is CASSNPANGPSNQPQHF. The CDR3 nucleotides read TGTGCCAGTAGTAACCCCGCTAATGGCCCTAGCAATCAGCCCCAGCATTTT.

This chain joins TRBV15 and TRBJ2-7, with 8 bases matching TRBD1. The CDR3 totals 16 residues. CDR1 is LNHNV and CDR2 is YYDKDF in the germline V gene (reference sequence). The trim removed 5 bases at V and 4 bases at J, leaving 13 bases unmatched. The CDR3 coding sequence is TGTGCCACCAGCCGAACCCAGGGGGCAGTTGGGTACGAGCAGTACTTC. It yields the protein CATSRTQGAVGYEQYF.

The J gene is TRBJ1-2, the V gene TRBV7-8; D possibly corresponds to TRBD1 (6 bases). Trimming cost V 3 bases and J 5 bases, with 10 bases left between them. Germline values: CDR1 SGHVS, CDR2 FQNEAQ. The CDR3 sequence is 13 residues long. CDR3 nucleotides: TGTGCCAGCAGCTTCCTCGGGACATATGGCTACACCTTC. Translating it yields CASSFLGTYGYTF. The complete variable domain, with remaining parts taken from reference TRBV7-8 and TRBJ1-2, reads GAGVSQSPRYKVAKRGQDVALRCDPISGHVSLFWYQQALGQGPEFLTYFQNEAQLDKSGLPSDRFFAERPEGSVSTLKIQRTQQEDSAVYLCASSFLGTYGYTFGSGTRLTVV.

This clone appeared a single time. The rearrangement links TRBV4-1 to TRBJ2-2; 8 nucleotides align to TRBD1. Germline V gives CDR1 MGHRA, CDR2 YSYEKL. V dropped 4 bases and J dropped 5; count of bases not matched to a gene: 12. The CDR3 has 17 residues. The CDR3 DNA is TGCGCCAGCAGCCGTGACTTCCAGGGGGCGCATACCGGGGAGCTGTTTTTT. Amino acids: CASSRDFQGAHTGELFF.

The chain employs TRBV5-5 and TRBJ2-5; D perhaps matches TRBD2 (5 bases). Germline V gives CDR1 SGHKS, CDR2 YYEKEE (reference sequence). Trimming cost V 0 bases and J 5 bases, with 8 bases left between them. The CDR3 covers 13 residues. CDR3 protein: CASSLVRGETQYF. DNA of the CDR3: TGTGCCAGCAGCTTGGTTAGAGGGGAGACCCAGTACTTC.

The chain employs TRBV5-1 and TRBJ2-3; 9 nucleotides match TRBD2. CDR1 is SGHRS, CDR2 YFSETQ, per germline. The V segment lost 4 bases and the J segment 6 bases; nucleotides outside the gene matches: 12. The CDR3 runs to 16 residues. The CDR3 coding sequence is TGCGCCAGCAGCGTTAGCGGGAGAGGCCCCCGGGATACGCAGTATTTT. It specifies CASSVSGRGPRDTQYF. The full variable domain, rest sourced from reference TRBV5-1 and TRBJ2-3, is KAGVTQTPRYLIKTRGQQVTLSCSPISGHRSVSWYQQTPGQGLQFLFEYFSETQRNKGNFPGRFSGRQFSNSRSEMNVSTLELGDSALYLCASSVSGRGPRDTQYFGPGTRLTVL.

This clone was seen just once. The J gene is TRBJ1-5, the V gene TRBV7-2, with a tentative D call TRBD1 (6 bases). Between the trimmed V and J ends, which lost 5 bases and 6 bases, there was a span of 20 bases. Per the germline V gene, CDR1 is SGHTA and CDR2 is FQGNSA. This CDR3 comprises 16 residues. CDR3 sequence: CASSPGMGGLGQPQHF. The CDR3 DNA reads as TGTGCCAGCAGCCCCGGGATGGGGGGGCTGGGTCAGCCCCAGCATTTT.

This clone was observed a handful of times. The chain uses TRBV20-1 and TRBJ1-4; D uncertain. The V gene's germline CDR1 is DFQATT and CDR2 SNEGSKA (reference sequence). V lost 5 bases and J lost 8, with 6 bases in between. CDR3 size: 10 residues. The CDR3 protein is CSAAAEKLFF. For the CDR3, the DNA is TGCAGTGCTGCGGCAGAAAAACTGTTTTTT.

This clone showed up just once. V and J are TRBV19 and TRBJ2-7, with a weak D call TRBD2 (6 bases). CDR1 and CDR2 (germline): LNHDA, SQIVND (reference sequence). Between the trimmed V and J ends, which lost 5 bases and 1 base, there was a span of 12 bases. The CDR3 contains 14 residues. CDR3 amino acids: CASSPGDSSYEQYF. As DNA, the CDR3 is TGTGCCAGTAGTCCCGGGGACTCTTCCTACGAGCAGTACTTC.

The chain joins TRBV5-4 to TRBJ2-3; 7 nucleotides line up with TRBD1. This CDR3 is built from 14 residues. Germline CDR1 and CDR2: SGHNT and YYREEE (reference sequence). Trimming at V came to 2 bases and at J to 4 bases, leaving 4 bases not matched to a gene. CDR3 DNA sequence: TGTGCCAGCAGCTTACCCCAGGGGGCAGATACGCAGTATTTT. The encoded protein is CASSLPQGADTQYF.

The genes are TRBV27 and TRBJ2-1; TRBD1 agrees at 7 bases. This CDR3 is built from 16 residues. CDR1 is MNHEY, CDR2 SMNVEV, per germline (reference sequence). V was clipped by 7 bases and J by 8 bases; unmatched bases: 17. CDR3 bases: TGTGCCAGCATGGGCAAGGGCGAGGGGGCTTGGGATGAGCAGTTCTTC. Translated, it gives CASMGKGEGAWDEQFF.

The chain joins TRBV7-8 to TRBJ2-5; 7 nucleotides line up with TRBD1. Germline trimming cut 5 bases from V and 7 bases from J; bases unmatched to any gene: 16. Germline V CDR1 and CDR2: SGHVS, FQNEAQ. This CDR3 has 16 residues. CDR3 in amino acids: CASSAPYRESGGTQYF. The CDR3 bases are TGTGCCAGCAGCGCCCCTTACCGGGAATCAGGGGGGACCCAGTACTTC.

The V and J genes are TRBV29-1 and TRBJ2-1; the match to TRBD1 covers 8 bases. The junction had 16 bases not matched to a gene; V was cut back by 5 bases and J by 7 bases. This CDR3 spans 16 amino acids. The germline gives CDR1 SQVTM, CDR2 ANQGSEA. CDR3 DNA sequence: TGCAGCGTTCAGGGGGGAACAGGGGGTCGTGGGAATGAGCAGTTCTTC. It codes for CSVQGGTGGRGNEQFF.

V and J are TRBV5-1 and TRBJ2-3; D gene unclear. Deletions cut 7 bases from V and 0 bases from J, with 6 bases between. CDR3 length: 12 residues. Germline V gene lookup returns CDR1 SGHRS and CDR2 YFSETQ. The CDR3 loop is CASGLSTDTQYF. The DNA of the CDR3 is TGCGCCAGCGGCCTTAGCACAGATACGCAGTATTTT. Looking up the rest from reference TRBV5-1 and TRBJ2-3 gives the full variable domain: KAGVTQTPRYLIKTRGQQVTLSCSPISGHRSVSWYQQTPGQGLQFLFEYFSETQRNKGNFPGRFSGRQFSNSRSEMNVSTLELGDSALYLCASGLSTDTQYFGPGTRLTVL.

This sequence joins TRBV7-9 and TRBJ1-1; 7 bases match TRBD1. Germline V gene data show CDR1 as SEHNR and CDR2 as FQNEAQ (reference sequence). Trimming removed 5 bases from V and 5 bases from J; junction bases left unmatched: 14. The CDR3 is made up of 16 amino acids. CDR3 region: CASSPRQGSAGTEAFF. CDR3 sequence (DNA): TGTGCCAGCAGCCCACGACAGGGCTCAGCAGGGACTGAAGCTTTCTTT.